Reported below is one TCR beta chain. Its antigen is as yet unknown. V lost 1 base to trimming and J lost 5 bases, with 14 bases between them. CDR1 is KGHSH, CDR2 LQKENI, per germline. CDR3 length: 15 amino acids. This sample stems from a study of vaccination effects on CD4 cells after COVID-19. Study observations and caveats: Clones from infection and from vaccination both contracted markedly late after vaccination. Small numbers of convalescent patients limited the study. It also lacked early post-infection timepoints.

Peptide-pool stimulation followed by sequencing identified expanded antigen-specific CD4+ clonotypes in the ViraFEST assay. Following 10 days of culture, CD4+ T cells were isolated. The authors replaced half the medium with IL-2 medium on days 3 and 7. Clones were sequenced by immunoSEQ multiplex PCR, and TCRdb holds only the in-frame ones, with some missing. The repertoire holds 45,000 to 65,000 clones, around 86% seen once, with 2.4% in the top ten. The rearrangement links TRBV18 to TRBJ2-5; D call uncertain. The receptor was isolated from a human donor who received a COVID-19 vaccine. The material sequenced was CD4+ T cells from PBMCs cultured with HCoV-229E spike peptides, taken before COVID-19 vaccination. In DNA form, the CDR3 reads TGTGCCAGCTCACCACAGAAAGGGCACGTGGAGACCCAGTACTTC. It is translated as CASSPQKGHVETQYF.